This TCR beta chain was recorded in a study of cytomegalovirus exposure and HLA in healthy donors. This clone was counted a few times. Its antigen is not identified. The CDR3 extends over 14 amino acids. Per germline, CDR1 WNHNN and CDR2 SYGVQD (reference sequence). V gave up 7 bases and J gave up 2 bases, with 9 bases separating them. Study findings and constraints: The productive fraction for most TCR beta V segments was about 90% or about 30% in an earlier analysis. Follow-up analysis found HLA locus-dependent TCR association rates, highest for DRB1 and lowest for HLA-C.

The study ran its PCR with 60 Vbeta and 13 Jbeta primers. Data came from immunoSEQ multiplex PCR; TCRdb stores just in-frame clones and leaves some out. There are fewer than 150,000 clones in the sample; around 75% occur only once, and 1.2% lies in the top ten. All the people who gave samples were healthy bone marrow donors. This receptor was taken from a female donor in good health and CMV-seronegative. This sequence joins TRBV10-1 and TRBJ2-6; no firm D call. The specimen was PBMCs. This CDR3 is CASKSGAGANVLTF. The CDR3 DNA follows: TGCGCCAGCAAGTCCGGAGCTGGGGCCAACGTCCTGACTTTC.